Included here is one TCR beta chain sequence, with context. As yet, its antigen is unknown. CDR1 and CDR2 (germline): SGDLS, YYNGEE. CDR3 size: 16 residues. The ends were cut back, 0 bases at V and 2 bases at J, with 13 bases in the middle. This sample stems from a study of Ad26.COV2.S vaccination and SARS-CoV-2 variants. Background on the study: Participant was drawn from the COV1001 Ad26.COV2.S trial arm. Recipients of Ad26.COV2.S got it intramuscularly, once or twice 56 days apart. Study-wide results and caveats: Total responses of T cells may have been underestimated by the analyses of TCR breadth and depth. Similar non-spike TCR breadth was observed in recipients of vaccine and of placebo.

Treatment noted: over 15 received Ad26.COV2.S at low or high dose, single or two shots; 5 received placebo; per-sample allocation not given. It was on day 63 after the first vaccine or placebo injection that samples were taken. The data were produced by immunoSEQ multiplex PCR, yet TCRdb's version contains in-frame clones alone and is incomplete. In the table there are about 480,000 clones, around nine tenths of which are singletons. The rearrangement links TRBV9 to TRBJ2-3; a possible D gene is TRBD2 (7 bases). This clonotype was sampled from a person between 18 and 65 years old who received the Ad26.COV2.S COVID-19 vaccine or a placebo. Sequencing was performed on peripheral blood, taken in a trial of Ad26.COV2.S vaccine versus placebo. Here the CDR3 reads CASSVGGGSATDTQYF. The CDR3 nucleotides are TGTGCCAGCAGCGTAGGGGGGGGCTCGGCCACAGATACGCAGTATTTT.